These T cell receptor beta chains were read from a single sample in a study of identical twins. In TCRdb, the 5' RACE reads were re-called with MiXCR into one record per CDR3 protein. The sample consists of some 760,000 distinct CDR3 sequences, about 20% of them appearing once. This sample was also put to use in a study of T cells expressing NK-cell markers.

What was sequenced was PBMCs. These receptors all come from a woman between 18 and 29 years old in good health. CDR3s include the opening cysteine and the closing phenylalanine or tryptophan. The D gene is left open where the match is weak. Size is omitted from some rows. Given values are once, few, many or a class for expanded clones.

clone_size d_call j_call v_call cdr3_aa
few . TRBJ2-7 TRBV7-3 CASSKGGDDEQYF
few . TRBJ2-3 TRBV12-3/TRBV12-4 CASSLSSLSDTQYF
. . TRBJ1-1 TRBV6-1 CASRDDRMNTEAFF
. . TRBJ1-1 TRBV7-2 CASSLYRRHDTEAFF
few . TRBJ2-1 TRBV12-3/TRBV12-4 CASSLRRVEQFF
. TRBD2 TRBJ2-7 TRBV6-2/TRBV6-3 CASSYRLAGVEQYF
. TRBD1 TRBJ2-7 TRBV12-3/TRBV12-4 CASSLKDRPTYEQYF
. TRBD1 TRBJ2-5 TRBV6-1 CASSPTGVEETQYF
few . TRBJ1-5 TRBV6-2/TRBV6-3 CASSSWAGGNQPQHF
. TRBD2 TRBJ2-1 TRBV12-3/TRBV12-4 CASILAGGRVYNEQFF
many . TRBJ1-1 TRBV15 CATSRDLRDTEAFF
few . TRBJ1-1 TRBV12-3/TRBV12-4 CASRLIGAALNTEAFF
few . TRBJ2-7 TRBV29-1 CSVEEGSYEQYF
few TRBD1 TRBJ2-2 TRBV20-1 CSARDWDRDTGELFF
few TRBD2 TRBJ2-7 TRBV6-5 CASSYWREGEQYF
few TRBD2 TRBJ2-1 TRBV18 CASSPPASGTYNEQFF
. . TRBJ2-6 TRBV27 CASSWVLSSGANVLTF
few TRBD1 TRBJ1-6 TRBV7-9 CASSPGTGGSPLHF
. . TRBJ2-3 TRBV20-1 CSSRLGQGTDTQYF
. . TRBJ2-7 TRBV6-1 CASSPTSSGYEQYF
. TRBD2 TRBJ2-3 TRBV12-3/TRBV12-4 CASSFFGRAADTQYF
. TRBD2 TRBJ2-3 TRBV10-3 CAISSLAGGLDTQYF
. . TRBJ2-3 TRBV21-1 CASSKRIDTQYF
few . TRBJ2-7 TRBV5-6 CASSSMWGPTYEQYF
few TRBD1 TRBJ1-2 TRBV20-1 CSANGQGGVYGYTF
. . TRBJ2-7 TRBV29-1 CSVVSAAVGDEQYF
. . TRBJ1-2 TRBV7-8 CASSLRVVGAYGYTF
many TRBD2 TRBJ2-1 TRBV7-6 CASRPTAGIGYNEQFF
. . TRBJ2-2 TRBV5-1 CASSLGGHRGGELFF
many . TRBJ2-3 TRBV7-9 CASSLNSGGVTDTQYF
. . TRBJ2-7 TRBV12-3/TRBV12-4 CASSPLRGGAQYF
few . TRBJ2-1 TRBV9 CASSVDAYNEQFF
. TRBD2 TRBJ2-4 TRBV3-1 CASSQSTGGIQYF
. . TRBJ1-1 TRBV29-1 CSVGESAFF
. TRBD1 TRBJ1-1 TRBV18 CASSMGQGAFTEAFF
. . TRBJ2-6 TRBV7-6 CASSLRRTATPYPSGANVLTF
many . TRBJ2-7 TRBV12-3/TRBV12-4 CASSFRDRTYEQYF
. TRBD2 TRBJ2-1 TRBV5-1 CASSLGLVGDRAEFF
. . TRBJ2-5 TRBV12-3/TRBV12-4 CASSWGGPRETQYF
few TRBD2 TRBJ2-1 TRBV4-3 CASSQEASGSRNEQFF